Following are 27 T cell receptor beta chains from one sample sequenced in a study of shared clonotypes between healthy human individuals. TCRdb's table, derived via immunoSEQ multiplex PCR, lists solely in-frame clones and lacks some. The sample holds around 2.3 million clones, nearly 97% seen once. Input material: naive CD4+ T cells sorted from blood. Subset described: CD45RA+ positively selected. The receptors derive from a man younger than 35 in good health.

Comments on this clone: Germline is not matched at one junction end, which may reflect a read error. The rearrangement joins TRBV11-2 to TRBJ2-5; D not resolved. There are 14 residues in the CDR3. Germline loops: CDR1 SGHAT, CDR2 FQNNGV. The CDR3 DNA reads as TGTGCCAGCCGCTTGGGCTATCTCCAAGAGACCCAGTACTTC. Translating gives CASRLGYLQETQYF.

The chain employs TRBV12-5 and TRBJ1-1; possibly TRBD1 for D (5 bases). Between the trimmed V and J ends, which lost 5 bases and 3 bases, there was a span of 19 bases. The CDR3 runs to 16 residues. Per germline, CDR1 LGHNT and CDR2 FRNRAP. DNA of the CDR3: TGTGCTAGTGGTCCGGCCGTAGGAGGAGGGGACACTGAAGCTTTCTTT. Translating it yields CASGPAVGGGDTEAFF.

Worth noting for this clone: The junction departs from the called germline gene at one end, perhaps through a read error. The V and J genes are TRBV30 and TRBJ1-5, with TRBD1 matching over 7 bases. This CDR3 is built from 13 residues. Germline V lookup: CDR1 GTSNPN, CDR2 SVGIG (reference sequence). CDR3 sequence reads: CAWSVGGKQPQHF. In DNA, the CDR3 is TGTGCCTGGAGTGTAGGGGGCAAACAGCCCCAGCATTTT.

The chain links TRBV5-1 to TRBJ2-2; TRBD1 matches 10 bases. The CDR3 spans 15 residues. V dropped 6 bases and J dropped 3; count of bases not matched to a gene: 5. CDR1 is SGHRS, CDR2 YFSETQ, per germline. The CDR3 region has the DNA TGCGCCAGCAAAGCCGGGACAGGGGACACCGGGGAGCTGTTTTTT. Protein sequence: CASKAGTGDTGELFF.

This clone occurred once. J is TRBJ1-4 and V is TRBV28; weak D call: TRBD1 (5 bases). Trimming took off 3 bases at V and 4 bases at J, with 15 bases between the two ends. The CDR3 is 16 residues long. Germline CDR1 MDHEN, CDR2 SYDVKM. This CDR3 is CASSFLQGPVNEKLFF. The CDR3 nucleotides are TGTGCCAGCAGTTTTCTCCAGGGCCCTGTTAATGAAAAACTGTTTTTT.

The V and J genes are TRBV30 and TRBJ2-7; 8 nucleotides line up with TRBD2. CDR1 is GTSNPN, CDR2 SVGIG, per germline (reference sequence). V trimming: 0 bases; J trimming: 11 bases; junction bases outside the gene matches: 3. The CDR3 is 11 amino acids. CDR3 protein: CAWSVGSGKYF. The CDR3 DNA sequence: TGTGCCTGGAGTGTGGGTAGCGGGAAGTACTTC.

A remark on this clone: This CDR3 is also generated by other DNA sequences in the sample. The rearrangement uses TRBV28 and TRBJ2-7, with TRBD1 matching over 11 bases. The V gene's germline CDR1 is MDHEN and CDR2 SYDVKM. The CDR3 length is 13 residues. Trimming at V came to 6 bases and at J to 7 bases, leaving 5 bases not matched to a gene. The CDR3 DNA reads as TGTGCCAGCAGCCCGGGACAGGGGGGGGAGCAGTACTTC. Translated, it gives CASSPGQGGEQYF. The complete variable domain, with remaining parts taken from reference TRBV28 and TRBJ2-7, reads DVKVTQSSRYLVKRTGEKVFLECVQDMDHENMFWYRQDPGLGLRLIYFSYDVKMKEKGDIPEGYSVSREKKERFSLILESASTNQTSMYLCASSPGQGGEQYFGPGTRLTVT.

The genes are TRBV5-1 and TRBJ1-2; D ambiguous. The V and J ends lost 1 base and 3 bases respectively, with 13 bases between them. This CDR3 spans 15 amino acids. The germline V gene has CDR1 SGHRS and CDR2 YFSETQ. CDR3 sequence: CASSLTGNRDYGYTF. CDR3 coding DNA: TGCGCCAGCAGCTTGACGGGTAACCGTGACTATGGCTACACCTTC.

On this clone itself: Other nucleotide sequences from this sample produce the same CDR3. The CDR3 here is CASSSGVSYEQYF. As DNA, the CDR3 is TGTGCCAGCAGTTCGGGGGTCTCCTACGAGCAGTACTTC. The chain couples TRBV5-4 to TRBJ2-7, with D possibly TRBD2 on 6 matching bases. Trimming stripped 5 bases from V and 0 bases from J, with 9 bases between. Germline V CDR1 and CDR2: SGHNT, YYREEE (reference sequence). The CDR3 has 13 amino acids.

The CDR3 loop is CASSSGGDGTEAFF. For the CDR3, the DNA is TGTGCCAGCAGCAGTGGGGGGGATGGCACTGAAGCTTTCTTT. V and J are TRBV5-8 and TRBJ1-1; D perhaps matches TRBD1 (5 bases). V was trimmed by 4 bases and J by 4 bases, leaving 14 bases between them. Germline V gene lookup returns CDR1 SGHTS and CDR2 YDEGEE. CDR3 size: 14 residues.

The rearrangement uses TRBV30 and TRBJ1-1; D is unclear. The CDR3 contains 14 residues. V was shortened by 0 bases and J by 1 base, with 9 bases between the two germline ends. Germline V lookup: CDR1 GTSNPN, CDR2 SVGIG (reference sequence). DNA of the CDR3: TGTGCCTGGAGTGTATCTCTTTGGAACACTGAAGCTTTCTTT. This gives the protein CAWSVSLWNTEAFF.

In this sample, this clone turned up a few times. This chain links TRBV18 with TRBJ1-5; 7 positions agree with TRBD1. The junction had 2 bases not matched to a gene; V was cut back by 4 bases and J by 2 bases. The CDR3 totals 14 residues. CDR1 and CDR2 (germline): KGHSH, LQKENI. CDR3 nucleotide sequence: TGTGCCAGCTCACAGGGGGCTGGCAATCAGCCCCAGCATTTT. As protein: CASSQGAGNQPQHF.

The chain links TRBV5-1 to TRBJ2-5; tentative D call: TRBD1 (5 bases). CDR3 length: 14 amino acids. The V gene's germline CDR1 is SGHRS and CDR2 YFSETQ. Trimming removed 0 bases at V and 5 bases at J, with 11 bases between. The CDR3 DNA follows: TGCGCCAGCAGCTTGGGCAGGGTCTCGGAGACCCAGTACTTC. This codes for CASSLGRVSETQYF.

Concerning this clone itself: The sample contains more than one DNA sequence encoding this CDR3. The V call is TRBV7-2, the J call TRBJ1-4, with D unclear. CDR3 size: 14 residues. Per germline, CDR1 SGHTA and CDR2 FQGNSA. V gave up 2 bases and J gave up 4 bases, with 8 bases separating them. The CDR3 DNA reads TGTGCCAGCAGCTTATCCAGTCTTAATGAAAAACTGTTTTTT. Amino acid sequence: CASSLSSLNEKLFF.

The gene calls are TRBV28 and TRBJ1-5; 9 nucleotides match TRBD1. V dropped 7 bases and J dropped 0; count of bases not matched to a gene: 7. This CDR3 has 16 residues. Germline CDR1 is MDHEN and CDR2 is SYDVKM. The CDR3 DNA reads as TGTGCCAGCAACAAGGACAGGGGACCTAGCAATCAGCCCCAGCATTTT. Encoded protein: CASNKDRGPSNQPQHF.

The gene calls are TRBV5-4 and TRBJ2-1; 7 positions match TRBD2. The CDR3 consists of 16 residues. Trimming cost V 0 bases and J 4 bases; bases outside gene matches: 7. Germline-derived CDR1 and CDR2 are SGHNT and YYREEE (reference sequence). In DNA form, the CDR3 reads TGTGCCAGCAGCTTGGCGTCTAGCGGAATTTACAATGAGCAGTTCTTC. Its translation: CASSLASSGIYNEQFF.

In regard to this clone: Within the sample, other DNA sequences also encode this same CDR3. The V gene is TRBV7-9, the J gene TRBJ2-5; perhaps TRBD1 as D (6 bases). Germline assignment: CDR1 SEHNR and CDR2 FQNEAQ (reference sequence). Trimming cost V 5 bases and J 5 bases, with 12 bases left between them. The CDR3 runs to 13 residues. CDR3 sequence: CASSRTGLETQYF. The CDR3 nucleotides are TGTGCCAGCAGCCGTACAGGGCTCGAGACCCAGTACTTC.

The chain joins TRBV7-2 to TRBJ2-7, with TRBD2 matching over 9 bases. This CDR3 contains 16 residues. J lost 3 bases, V lost 0 bases, and 6 bases had no gene match. Germline CDR1 and CDR2: SGHTA and FQGNSA. CDR3 in DNA: TGTGCCAGCAGCTTAGCCCCTAGCGGGGCCCTCTACGAGCAGTACTTC. Its translation: CASSLAPSGALYEQYF.

As DNA, the CDR3 is TGTGCCAGCAGCTTAGCAGTCGCGGGGGGCCCCGGGGAGCTGTTTTTT. Translated, it gives CASSLAVAGGPGELFF. The chain uses TRBV7-2 and TRBJ2-2; 8 bases are shared with TRBD2. Germline V lookup: CDR1 SGHTA, CDR2 FQGNSA. With V trimmed by 0 bases and J by 6 bases, 6 bases remained unmatched. The CDR3 runs to 16 residues.

With regard to this clone: In the same sample, other DNA sequences code for this CDR3. This chain links TRBV6-5 with TRBJ2-7, with D unresolved. From germline, CDR1 is MNHEY and CDR2 SVGAGI. CDR3 length: 12 residues. V dropped 4 bases and J dropped 4 bases, with 8 bases sitting between them. CDR3 in amino acids: CASSSGRYEQYF. The CDR3 DNA reads as TGTGCCAGCAGTTCCGGACGGTACGAGCAGTACTTC.

The chain joins TRBV2 to TRBJ1-1; 9 bases are shared with TRBD1. Germline-derived CDR1 and CDR2 are SNHLY and FYNNEI. The length of the CDR3 is 13 residues. The J segment lost 2 bases and the V segment lost 11 bases, leaving 6 bases of the junction unmatched. CDR3: CAGQQGANTEAFF. The DNA for the CDR3 is TGTGCCGGCCAACAGGGGGCTAACACTGAAGCTTTCTTT.

V gene TRBV18 combines with J gene TRBJ1-6; D uncertain. In germline, CDR1 is KGHSH, CDR2 LQKENI. The V end lost 6 bases, the J end lost 0 bases, and 9 bases lay between the germline ends. The CDR3 runs to 15 residues. The CDR3 sequence is CASSDGSSYNSPLHF. Here the CDR3 DNA reads TGTGCCAGCTCCGACGGCAGCTCCTATAATTCACCCCTCCACTTT.

The chain recombines TRBV6-5 with TRBJ1-1; D is ambiguous. The CDR3 runs to 14 residues. CDR1 is MNHEY, CDR2 SVGAGI, per germline. Trimming stripped 2 bases from V and 5 bases from J, with 12 bases between. The chain's CDR3 is CASSYMGGGTEAFF. CDR3 nucleotide sequence: TGTGCCAGCAGTTACATGGGTGGCGGGACTGAAGCTTTCTTT.

The chain uses TRBV6-1 and TRBJ2-1; D possibly corresponds to TRBD1 (5 bases). Germline V gives CDR1 MNHNS, CDR2 SASEGT. V was pared by 3 bases and J by 6 bases, with 6 bases between. The CDR3 consists of 12 residues. CDR3 amino acids: CASSEGPNEQFF. For the CDR3, the DNA is TGTGCCAGCAGTGAGGGGCCCAATGAGCAGTTCTTC.

V gene TRBV4-3 combines with J gene TRBJ2-6, with 8 bases that match TRBD1. The CDR3 is 19 amino acids. The V segment lost 3 bases and the J segment 1 base; nucleotides outside the gene matches: 11. The V gene's germline CDR1 is LGHNA and CDR2 YSLEER. The CDR3 is CASSHSGDRFPSGANVLTF. In DNA form, the CDR3 reads TGCGCCAGCAGCCACTCCGGGGACAGGTTTCCGTCTGGGGCCAACGTCCTGACTTTC.

The chain joins TRBV7-2 to TRBJ2-7, with TRBD1 as a possible D gene (6 bases). V gave up 8 bases and J gave up 6 bases, with 20 bases separating them. Germline assignment: CDR1 SGHTA and CDR2 FQGNSA. CDR3 length equals 14 residues. The chain's CDR3 is CASGNGQSSREQYF. The CDR3 DNA sequence: TGTGCCAGCGGAAACGGACAGTCCTCTCGCGAGCAGTACTTC.

The genes are TRBV19 and TRBJ2-7; 8 bases map to TRBD2. V gave up 5 bases and J gave up 2 bases; unmatched junction bases: 17. This CDR3 is built from 18 residues. Germline CDR1 LNHDA, CDR2 SQIVND (reference sequence). The CDR3 region is CASSYRLSSSGQTYEQYF. CDR3 nucleotide sequence: TGTGCCAGTAGTTATAGACTATCTTCTAGCGGGCAAACCTACGAGCAGTACTTC.